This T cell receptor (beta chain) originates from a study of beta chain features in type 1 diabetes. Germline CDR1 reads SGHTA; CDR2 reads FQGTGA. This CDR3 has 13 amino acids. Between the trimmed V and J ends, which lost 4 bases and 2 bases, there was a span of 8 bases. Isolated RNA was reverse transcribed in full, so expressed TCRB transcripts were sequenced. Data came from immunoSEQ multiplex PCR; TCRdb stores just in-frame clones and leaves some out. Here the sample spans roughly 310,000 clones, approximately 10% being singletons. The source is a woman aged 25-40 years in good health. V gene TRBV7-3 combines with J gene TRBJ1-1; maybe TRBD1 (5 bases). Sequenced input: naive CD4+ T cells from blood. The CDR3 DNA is TGTGCCAGCAGCTCGGACACCAACACTGAAGCTTTCTTT. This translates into CASSSDTNTEAFF.